Sequencing of this T cell receptor (beta chain) was carried out in a study of response to subunit inactivated influenza vaccine. The CDR3 is 14 residues long. Trimming took off 7 bases at V and 0 bases at J, with 10 bases between the two ends. Per germline, CDR1 SNHLY and CDR2 FYNNEI. Note on this clonotype: The antigen remains undetermined.

Whole-study findings and limits: Each seasonal influenza vaccination recruits few new T cells, the authors suggested.

Each CDR3 protein is one row after TCRdb ran MiXCR on the RT-PCR reads. The top ten hold roughly 13% of the sample, which has 400,000 to 650,000 distinct CDR3 sequences, approximately 7.8% seen once. The chain joins TRBV2 to TRBJ2-4; D is unresolved. Sequences were derived from PBMCs from blood, sampled about 24 months after vaccination. This TCR came from a man between 45 and 75 years old who received an inactivated influenza vaccine. CDR3 DNA sequence: TGTGCCAGCAACAGTCAACTAGCCAAAAACATTCAGTACTTC. Residues: CASNSQLAKNIQYF.